These T cell receptor beta chains were read from a single sample in a study of human T cells and chemical hapten exposure. TCRdb reprocessed the RACE reads via MiXCR and lists one record per CDR3 protein. The table shows 150,000 to 200,000 distinct CDR3 sequences, with about 14% occurring only once. Sequenced material: whole blood, taken in connection with sensitization to the hapten diphenylcyclopropenone (DPC). The source is a woman aged 25 to 45 with alopecia areata. Some clones in this sample may be carry-over from other donors' samples. Both conserved end residues are part of each CDR3. The D gene is left open where the match is weak. The size entry is marked missing in some rows and otherwise reads once, few, many or a size class.

d_call: .
j_call: TRBJ1-5
cdr3_length: 14
v_call: TRBV10-3
clone_size: few
cdr3_aa: CAISDGRKDQPQHF
cdr3_nt: TGTGCCATCAGTGACGGCAGGAAGGATCAACCCCAGCATTTT

d_call: .
j_call: TRBJ1-5
cdr3_length: 14
v_call: TRBV10-3
clone_size: .
cdr3_aa: CAISSNGGAQPQHF
cdr3_nt: TGTGCCATCAGTTCGAATGGGGGGGCACAGCCCCAGCATTTT

d_call: .
j_call: TRBJ2-7
cdr3_length: 11
v_call: TRBV6-2/TRBV6-3
clone_size: few
cdr3_aa: CASRDGYEQYF
cdr3_nt: TGTGCCAGCCGGGACGGCTACGAGCAGTACTTC

d_call: .
j_call: TRBJ2-7
cdr3_length: 14
v_call: TRBV27
clone_size: .
cdr3_aa: CASSQPGRSYEQYF
cdr3_nt: TGTGCCAGCAGTCAACCGGGACGGAGCTACGAGCAGTACTTC

d_call: TRBD2
j_call: TRBJ2-5
cdr3_length: 13
v_call: TRBV12-5
clone_size: .
cdr3_aa: CASSGSLQETQYF
cdr3_nt: TGTGCTAGTAGCGGGAGCCTCCAAGAGACCCAGTACTTC

d_call: .
j_call: TRBJ1-2
cdr3_length: 12
v_call: TRBV3-1
clone_size: .
cdr3_aa: CASSPPFYGYTF
cdr3_nt: TGTGCCAGCAGCCCCCCTTTCTATGGCTACACCTTC

d_call: .
j_call: TRBJ2-7
cdr3_length: 14
v_call: TRBV5-1
clone_size: .
cdr3_aa: CASSSGNYVVEQYF
cdr3_nt: TGCGCCAGCAGCTCCGGGAACTACGTAGTCGAGCAGTACTTC

d_call: .
j_call: TRBJ1-1
cdr3_length: 16
v_call: TRBV7-4
clone_size: few
cdr3_aa: CASSSSTRGGDTEAFF
cdr3_nt: TGTGCCAGCAGCTCCTCCACCCGGGGGGGAGACACTGAAGCTTTCTTT

d_call: TRBD1
j_call: TRBJ1-1
cdr3_length: 16
v_call: TRBV30
clone_size: few
cdr3_aa: CACLRGQGAVDTEAFF
cdr3_nt: TGTGCCTGTCTTAGGGGACAGGGGGCGGTTGACACTGAAGCTTTCTTT

d_call: .
j_call: TRBJ1-1
cdr3_length: 15
v_call: TRBV12-5
clone_size: many
cdr3_aa: CASGLVASAAAEAFF
cdr3_nt: TGTGCTAGTGGTTTGGTAGCGAGCGCGGCAGCAGAAGCTTTCTTT

d_call: TRBD1
j_call: TRBJ1-6
cdr3_length: 15
v_call: TRBV19
clone_size: .
cdr3_aa: CATEGDRGANSPLHF
cdr3_nt: TGTGCCACTGAGGGAGACAGGGGTGCTAATTCACCCCTCCACTTT

d_call: TRBD2
j_call: TRBJ2-1
cdr3_length: 18
v_call: TRBV5-1
clone_size: .
cdr3_aa: CASSSGTSGKSSYNEQFF
cdr3_nt: TGCGCCAGCAGCTCTGGGACTAGCGGCAAAAGCTCCTACAATGAGCAGTTCTTC

d_call: TRBD2
j_call: TRBJ2-7
cdr3_length: 13
v_call: TRBV7-2
clone_size: few
cdr3_aa: CASSRDYVNEQYF
cdr3_nt: TGTGCCAGCAGTCGGGACTATGTGAACGAGCAGTACTTC

d_call: .
j_call: TRBJ2-3
cdr3_length: 12
v_call: TRBV20-1
clone_size: few
cdr3_aa: CSARVSTDTQYF
cdr3_nt: TGCAGTGCAAGGGTTAGCACAGATACGCAGTATTTT

d_call: TRBD1
j_call: TRBJ1-3
cdr3_length: 14
v_call: TRBV20-1
clone_size: few
cdr3_aa: CSARTGVSGNTIYF
cdr3_nt: TGCAGTGCGCGGACAGGGGTCAGCGGAAACACCATATATTTT

d_call: TRBD1
j_call: TRBJ1-4
cdr3_length: 15
v_call: TRBV6-5
clone_size: few
cdr3_aa: CASSGRTGGREKLFF
cdr3_nt: TGTGCCAGCAGCGGTAGGACAGGGGGCCGGGAAAAACTGTTTTTT

d_call: .
j_call: TRBJ1-3
cdr3_length: 15
v_call: TRBV7-8
clone_size: many
cdr3_aa: CASSLAQSSGNTIYF
cdr3_nt: TGTGCCAGCAGCTTAGCACAGAGCTCTGGAAACACCATATATTTT

d_call: .
j_call: TRBJ2-1
cdr3_length: 16
v_call: TRBV7-6
clone_size: many
cdr3_aa: CASSLEGWVGGNEQFF
cdr3_nt: TGTGCCAGCAGCTTAGAGGGCTGGGTCGGGGGCAATGAGCAGTTCTTC

d_call: .
j_call: TRBJ2-5
cdr3_length: 15
v_call: TRBV4-3
clone_size: many
cdr3_aa: CASSQEVGTGETQYF
cdr3_nt: TGCGCCAGCAGCCAGGAAGTAGGGACGGGGGAGACCCAGTACTTC

d_call: TRBD1
j_call: TRBJ1-2
cdr3_length: 14
v_call: TRBV18
clone_size: .
cdr3_aa: CASSTGTGERGYTF
cdr3_nt: TGTGCCAGCTCAACCGGGACAGGGGAGCGTGGCTACACCTTC

d_call: .
j_call: TRBJ2-7
cdr3_length: 15
v_call: TRBV24-1
clone_size: many
cdr3_aa: CATSDFVRVTHEQYF
cdr3_nt: TGTGCCACCAGTGATTTCGTCAGGGTGACCCACGAGCAGTACTTC

d_call: .
j_call: TRBJ2-4
cdr3_length: 13
v_call: TRBV11-2
clone_size: many
cdr3_aa: CASSLEGVNIQYF
cdr3_nt: TGTGCCAGCAGCTTAGAAGGGGTCAACATTCAGTACTTC

d_call: TRBD2
j_call: TRBJ2-7
cdr3_length: 16
v_call: TRBV5-1
clone_size: .
cdr3_aa: CASSQTSGLEPYEQYF
cdr3_nt: TGCGCCAGCAGCCAGACTAGCGGGCTAGAACCCTACGAGCAGTACTTC

d_call: .
j_call: TRBJ2-3
cdr3_length: 12
v_call: TRBV7-8
clone_size: many
cdr3_aa: CASSPDPYTQYF
cdr3_nt: TGTGCCAGCAGCCCCGACCCCTATACGCAGTATTTT

d_call: TRBD1
j_call: TRBJ2-1
cdr3_length: 15
v_call: TRBV6-5
clone_size: few
cdr3_aa: CASSGSGTGSNEQFF
cdr3_nt: TGTGCCAGCAGTGGCTCCGGGACAGGGTCAAATGAGCAGTTCTTC

d_call: .
j_call: TRBJ1-1
cdr3_length: 12
v_call: TRBV7-9
clone_size: few
cdr3_aa: CASSPSHTEAFF
cdr3_nt: TGTGCCAGCAGCCCCAGTCACACTGAAGCTTTCTTT

d_call: .
j_call: TRBJ1-4
cdr3_length: 14
v_call: TRBV2
clone_size: many
cdr3_aa: CASSRRGFDEKLFF
cdr3_nt: TGTGCCAGCAGTAGGAGGGGATTTGATGAAAAACTGTTTTTT

d_call: .
j_call: TRBJ1-1
cdr3_length: 15
v_call: TRBV13
clone_size: few
cdr3_aa: CASSLRRGQNTEAFF
cdr3_nt: TGTGCCAGCAGCTTACGGCGGGGACAGAACACTGAAGCTTTCTTT

d_call: TRBD1
j_call: TRBJ2-5
cdr3_length: 14
v_call: TRBV7-3
clone_size: .
cdr3_aa: CASSPTGGWETQYF
cdr3_nt: TGTGCCAGCAGCCCGACAGGGGGCTGGGAGACCCAGTACTTC

d_call: .
j_call: TRBJ2-2
cdr3_length: 14
v_call: TRBV12-3/TRBV12-4
clone_size: many
cdr3_aa: CASSAELHAGELFF
cdr3_nt: TGTGCCAGCAGTGCCGAGTTACACGCCGGGGAGCTGTTTTTT

d_call: .
j_call: TRBJ2-3
cdr3_length: 17
v_call: TRBV6-2/TRBV6-3
clone_size: .
cdr3_aa: CASSYPPAGATTDTQYF
cdr3_nt: TGTGCCAGCAGTTACCCTCCGGCGGGGGCCACCACAGATACGCAGTATTTT

d_call: .
j_call: TRBJ1-6
cdr3_length: 14
v_call: TRBV11-2
clone_size: .
cdr3_aa: CASSVKILSSPLHF
cdr3_nt: TGTGCCAGCAGCGTAAAGATCCTCAGTTCACCCCTCCACTTT

d_call: TRBD2
j_call: TRBJ2-3
cdr3_length: 15
v_call: TRBV4-3
clone_size: .
cdr3_aa: CASSLTSGGRDTQYF
cdr3_nt: TGCGCCAGCAGCCTGACTAGCGGGGGAAGGGATACGCAGTATTTT

d_call: TRBD1
j_call: TRBJ1-4
cdr3_length: 16
v_call: TRBV18
clone_size: few
cdr3_aa: CASSPPGTGINEKLFF
cdr3_nt: TGTGCCAGCTCACCACCGGGGACAGGAATTAATGAAAAACTGTTTTTT

d_call: .
j_call: TRBJ1-4
cdr3_length: 13
v_call: TRBV9
clone_size: .
cdr3_aa: CASSPLPNEKLFF
cdr3_nt: TGTGCCAGCAGCCCCCTCCCTAATGAAAAACTGTTTTTT

d_call: .
j_call: TRBJ1-4
cdr3_length: 15
v_call: TRBV7-2
clone_size: few
cdr3_aa: CASSLQASTNEKLFF
cdr3_nt: TGTGCCAGCAGCTTACAGGCCTCAACTAATGAAAAACTGTTTTTT

d_call: .
j_call: TRBJ2-3
cdr3_length: 16
v_call: TRBV28
clone_size: few
cdr3_aa: CASSLVSRGHTDTQYF
cdr3_nt: TGTGCCAGCAGTTTAGTTTCCCGGGGACACACAGATACGCAGTATTTT

d_call: TRBD1
j_call: TRBJ1-1
cdr3_length: 15
v_call: TRBV14
clone_size: many
cdr3_aa: CASSSLTGVRTEAFF
cdr3_nt: TGTGCCAGCAGCTCACTGACAGGGGTCCGAACTGAAGCTTTCTTT

d_call: TRBD1
j_call: TRBJ1-2
cdr3_length: 14
v_call: TRBV29-1
clone_size: many
cdr3_aa: CSVDHSGTGGPYTF
cdr3_nt: TGCAGCGTCGACCACTCCGGGACAGGGGGCCCCTACACCTTC

d_call: TRBD2
j_call: TRBJ2-1
cdr3_length: 14
v_call: TRBV19
clone_size: .
cdr3_aa: CASSFSGGYNEQFF
cdr3_nt: TGTGCCAGTAGTTTTAGCGGGGGCTACAATGAGCAGTTCTTC

d_call: TRBD1
j_call: TRBJ2-2
cdr3_length: 15
v_call: TRBV7-2
clone_size: many
cdr3_aa: CASTRDRVGTGELFF
cdr3_nt: TGTGCCAGCACCCGAGACAGGGTCGGAACCGGGGAGCTGTTTTTT

d_call: .
j_call: TRBJ1-4
cdr3_length: 12
v_call: TRBV20-1
clone_size: .
cdr3_aa: CSAQGWNEKLFF
cdr3_nt: TGCAGTGCTCAGGGGTGGAATGAAAAACTGTTTTTT

d_call: .
j_call: TRBJ2-5
cdr3_length: 14
v_call: TRBV25-1
clone_size: many
cdr3_aa: CASSDQHTPETQYF
cdr3_nt: TGTGCCAGCAGTGATCAGCACACCCCGGAGACCCAGTACTTC

d_call: TRBD1
j_call: TRBJ2-1
cdr3_length: 14
v_call: TRBV5-4
clone_size: few
cdr3_aa: CASSFGTGANEQFF
cdr3_nt: TGTGCCAGCAGCTTTGGGACAGGGGCCAATGAGCAGTTCTTC

d_call: .
j_call: TRBJ1-6
cdr3_length: 14
v_call: TRBV12-3/TRBV12-4
clone_size: many
cdr3_aa: CASSQYEVDSPLHF
cdr3_nt: TGTGCCAGCAGCCAGTACGAGGTGGATTCACCCCTCCACTTT

d_call: .
j_call: TRBJ1-1
cdr3_length: 11
v_call: TRBV28
clone_size: few
cdr3_aa: CASITPERAFF
cdr3_nt: TGTGCCAGCATTACCCCAGAACGAGCTTTCTTT

d_call: TRBD2
j_call: TRBJ2-5
cdr3_length: 14
v_call: TRBV20-1
clone_size: .
cdr3_aa: CSASLAGREETQYF
cdr3_nt: TGCAGTGCTAGTTTAGCGGGGAGAGAAGAGACCCAGTACTTC

d_call: .
j_call: TRBJ1-1
cdr3_length: 14
v_call: TRBV11-1
clone_size: .
cdr3_aa: CASSFNSPDTEAFF
cdr3_nt: TGTGCCAGCAGCTTCAACTCGCCCGACACTGAAGCTTTCTTT

d_call: .
j_call: TRBJ2-5
cdr3_length: 15
v_call: TRBV7-6
clone_size: many
cdr3_aa: CASSLVYGDQETQYF
cdr3_nt: TGTGCCAGCAGCTTAGTCTACGGGGACCAAGAGACCCAGTACTTC

d_call: TRBD1
j_call: TRBJ1-5
cdr3_length: 13
v_call: TRBV6-5
clone_size: few
cdr3_aa: CASRRTGEQPQHF
cdr3_nt: TGTGCCAGCAGACGCACAGGGGAGCAGCCCCAGCATTTT

d_call: TRBD2
j_call: TRBJ2-1
cdr3_length: 13
v_call: TRBV6-2/TRBV6-3
clone_size: .
cdr3_aa: CASRTSGRAEQFF
cdr3_nt: TGTGCCAGCAGGACTAGCGGGCGGGCAGAGCAGTTCTTC

d_call: .
j_call: TRBJ2-4
cdr3_length: 17
v_call: TRBV10-3
clone_size: few
cdr3_aa: CAISESIISQQKNIQYF
cdr3_nt: TGTGCCATCAGTGAGTCGATCATCTCCCAACAAAAAAACATTCAGTACTTC